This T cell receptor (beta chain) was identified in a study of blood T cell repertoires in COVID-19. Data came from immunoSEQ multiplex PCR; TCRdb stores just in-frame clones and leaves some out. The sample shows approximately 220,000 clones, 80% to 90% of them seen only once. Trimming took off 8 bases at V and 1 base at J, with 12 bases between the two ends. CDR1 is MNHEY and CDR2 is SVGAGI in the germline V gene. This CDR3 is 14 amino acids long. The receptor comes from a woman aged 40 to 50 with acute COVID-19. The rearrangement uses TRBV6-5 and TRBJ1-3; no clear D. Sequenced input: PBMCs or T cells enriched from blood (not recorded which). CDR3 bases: TGTGCCAGCCGCGATTACGGGTCTGGAAACACCATATATTTT. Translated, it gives CASRDYGSGNTIYF.